A selection of T cell receptor beta chains follows, all from one sample in a study of blood T cells in healthy people across ages. TCRdb re-derived calls from the 5' RACE reads in MiXCR, one entry per CDR3 protein. The table records about 780,000 distinct CDR3 sequences, around 25% of them present only once. The same sample was also studied in work on T cells of mothers and their children.

Input material: blood. Receptor source: a boy younger than 18 in good health. Both conserved end residues are part of each CDR3. Fields, in order: V gene, J gene, CDR3 protein.

V gene: TRBV7-2
J gene: TRBJ1-1
CDR3 protein: CASSFLGGEGTEAFF

V gene: TRBV7-9
J gene: TRBJ1-5
CDR3 protein: CASSIEGKVQPQHF

V gene: TRBV20-1
J gene: TRBJ1-2
CDR3 protein: CSARDLGQDLYGYTF

V gene: TRBV11-2
J gene: TRBJ2-2
CDR3 protein: CASSSLLAGDQSGELFF

V gene: TRBV29-1
J gene: TRBJ1-5
CDR3 protein: CSEPTGDSNQPQHF

V gene: TRBV12-3/TRBV12-4
J gene: TRBJ2-5
CDR3 protein: CASSRGTSGGTETQYF

V gene: TRBV5-4
J gene: TRBJ2-7
CDR3 protein: CASSRWTTTEQYF

V gene: TRBV12-3/TRBV12-4
J gene: TRBJ2-4
CDR3 protein: CASSLATLFDRRGQYF

V gene: TRBV30
J gene: TRBJ2-7
CDR3 protein: CAWSRQERTSGLNGEQYF

V gene: TRBV11-2
J gene: TRBJ2-7
CDR3 protein: CASSLGQGRLGLGEQYF

V gene: TRBV20-1
J gene: TRBJ2-5
CDR3 protein: CSASPGGGETQYF

V gene: TRBV12-3/TRBV12-4
J gene: TRBJ2-1
CDR3 protein: CASSLNTPSYNEQFF

V gene: TRBV6-5
J gene: TRBJ2-7
CDR3 protein: CASSYSSGDSYEQYF

V gene: TRBV12-3/TRBV12-4
J gene: TRBJ2-3
CDR3 protein: CASKSGYTDTQYF

V gene: TRBV2
J gene: TRBJ1-2
CDR3 protein: CASSRVLYGYTF

V gene: TRBV20-1
J gene: TRBJ1-2
CDR3 protein: CSARDSAGNYGYTF

V gene: TRBV27
J gene: TRBJ2-3
CDR3 protein: CASSFKRSTDTQYF

V gene: TRBV5-1
J gene: TRBJ1-3
CDR3 protein: CASSSTGPSGNAIYF

V gene: TRBV12-5
J gene: TRBJ2-5
CDR3 protein: CASGFGGQETQYF

V gene: TRBV5-6
J gene: TRBJ2-1
CDR3 protein: CASSLGGRGQGDNEQFF

V gene: TRBV29-1
J gene: TRBJ2-3
CDR3 protein: CSVEPRGEGDYTDTQYF

V gene: TRBV5-6
J gene: TRBJ1-6
CDR3 protein: CASSKIPSPLHF

V gene: TRBV2
J gene: TRBJ2-5
CDR3 protein: CASFRLAVQETQYF

V gene: TRBV6-1
J gene: TRBJ2-4
CDR3 protein: CASKQPAKNIQYF

V gene: TRBV27
J gene: TRBJ2-7
CDR3 protein: CASSLRYRDKFEQYF

V gene: TRBV20-1
J gene: NA
CDR3 protein: CSARGDRETQYF

V gene: TRBV7-8
J gene: TRBJ2-2
CDR3 protein: CASSLVAVNTGELFF

V gene: TRBV11-2
J gene: TRBJ2-3
CDR3 protein: CASSLSGGWTDTQYF

V gene: TRBV5-1
J gene: TRBJ1-2
CDR3 protein: CASSLSLEFYGYTF

V gene: TRBV6-5
J gene: NA
CDR3 protein: CASSTSIGDEQFF

V gene: TRBV15
J gene: TRBJ2-7
CDR3 protein: CATSRRPGTGGPYEQYF

V gene: TRBV11-2
J gene: TRBJ1-1
CDR3 protein: CASTMNTEAFF

V gene: TRBV6-2/TRBV6-3
J gene: TRBJ2-5
CDR3 protein: CASKSGGLRETPYF

V gene: TRBV28
J gene: TRBJ2-7
CDR3 protein: CASSYTGPSNYEQYF

V gene: TRBV7-2
J gene: TRBJ2-3
CDR3 protein: CASSTRLAGGFTDTQYF

V gene: TRBV21-1
J gene: TRBJ1-2
CDR3 protein: CASSSEWAGLNYGYTF

V gene: TRBV29-1
J gene: TRBJ2-1
CDR3 protein: CSVRDRYNEQFF